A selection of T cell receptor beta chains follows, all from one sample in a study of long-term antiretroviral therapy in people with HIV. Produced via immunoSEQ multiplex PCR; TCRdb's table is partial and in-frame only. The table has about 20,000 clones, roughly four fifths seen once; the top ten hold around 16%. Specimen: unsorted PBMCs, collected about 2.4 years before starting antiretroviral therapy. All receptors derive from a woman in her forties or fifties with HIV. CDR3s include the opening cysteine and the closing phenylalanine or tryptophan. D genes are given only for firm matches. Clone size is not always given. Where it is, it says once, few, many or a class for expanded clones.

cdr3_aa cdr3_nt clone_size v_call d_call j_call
CAWSPYRGRAFF TGTGCCTGGAGTCCCTACAGGGGGAGGGCTTTCTTT few TRBV30 TRBD1 TRBJ1-1
CASSPTTSGGNNEQFF TGCGCCAGCAGCCCTACGACTAGCGGGGGAAACAATGAGCAGTTCTTC - TRBV5-1 TRBD2 TRBJ2-1
CASTTRSGDGYTF TGTGCCAGCACCACTCGGTCTGGGGATGGCTACACCTTC - TRBV2 - TRBJ1-2
CASSGFLAGSSTDTQYF TGTGCCAGCAGCGGATTCCTAGCGGGGTCTAGCACAGATACGCAGTATTTT - TRBV5-4 TRBD2 TRBJ2-3
CASTNRDGYNSPLHF TGTGCCAGCACTAACCGGGACGGCTATAATTCACCCCTCCACTTT - TRBV2 - TRBJ1-6
CASSVDRHGYGYTF TGTGCCAGCAGCGTAGATAGACATGGCTATGGCTACACCTTC - TRBV9 - TRBJ1-2
CASRASGPSYNEQFF TGTGCCAGCAGGGCTAGCGGTCCCTCTTACAATGAGCAGTTCTTC - TRBV6-5 TRBD2 TRBJ2-1
CASSTTGGLEETQYF TGTGCCAGCAGCACGACAGGGGGCCTGGAAGAGACCCAGTACTTC - TRBV5-4 TRBD1 TRBJ2-5
CASSDRGGLSGANVLTF TGTGCCAGCTCGGACAGGGGGGGTCTCTCTGGGGCCAACGTCCTGACTTTC - TRBV7-9 TRBD1 TRBJ2-6
CSVLRQGTEAFF TGCAGCGTCCTTAGACAGGGAACTGAAGCTTTCTTT few TRBV29-1 TRBD1 TRBJ1-1
CASSPRQGYEQYF TGTGCCAGCAGCCCCAGACAGGGCTACGAGCAGTACTTC - TRBV7-5 - TRBJ2-7
CASSQETSFGTLPYEQYF TGTGCCAGCAGCCAAGAGACTAGCTTCGGGACACTCCCCTACGAGCAGTACTTC - TRBV4-2 - TRBJ2-7
CASRGQGETQYF TGTGCCAGCAGAGGACAGGGGGAGACCCAGTACTTC few TRBV2 TRBD1 TRBJ2-5
CAGGGQGAGELFF TGTGCGGGAGGGGGCCAGGGGGCCGGGGAGCTGTTTTTT - TRBV2 - TRBJ2-2
CASSRSLPNLIGYTF TGTGCCAGCAGCCGATCATTACCCAACTTGATTGGCTACACCTTC - TRBV6-1 - TRBJ1-2
CASRPGPSEAFF TGTGCCAGCAGACCGGGACCAAGTGAAGCTTTCTTT - TRBV6-4 - TRBJ1-1
CASSLPLGFQGVGGTGELFF TGTGCCAGCAGCCTCCCCCTCGGATTCCAGGGAGTAGGTGGCACCGGGGAGCTGTTTTTT once TRBV28 - TRBJ2-2
CSVNGPTGGPFYTDTQYF TGCAGCGTCAATGGGCCAACCGGGGGCCCCTTTTACACAGATACGCAGTATTTT - TRBV29-1 - TRBJ2-3
CASSPQLGGGTDTQYF TGTGCCAGCTCACCCCAACTAGGGGGGGGCACAGATACGCAGTATTTT - TRBV18 - TRBJ2-3
CASSRTGAGYTGELFF TGTGCCAGCAGCCGGACAGGGGCCGGGTACACCGGGGAGCTGTTTTTT medium-sized TRBV7-9 TRBD1 TRBJ2-2
CASSPLGGGTDTQYF TGTGCCAGCAGCCCTCTAGGTGGAGGCACAGATACGCAGTATTTT - TRBV7-3 - TRBJ2-3
CASSSRDGKPEQYF TGTGCCAGCAGCTCTCGGGACGGCAAGCCCGAGCAGTACTTC - TRBV5-4 - TRBJ2-7
CASSLASRGNQPQHF TGTGCCAGCAGCTTAGCAAGCAGGGGCAATCAGCCCCAGCATTTT - TRBV7-2 - TRBJ1-5
CASSLAPTGLGGYTF TGTGCCAGCAGCTTGGCCCCAACAGGCTTGGGAGGCTACACCTTC - TRBV5-4 - TRBJ1-2
CASTDPGRKNTEAFF TGTGCCAGCACAGATCCGGGACGGAAGAACACTGAAGCTTTCTTT - TRBV7-2 - TRBJ1-1
CASSQVKGQGGNEQFF TGCGCCAGCAGCCAAGTTAAGGGACAGGGAGGTAATGAGCAGTTCTTC - TRBV4-1 TRBD1 TRBJ2-1
CASSFTDTQYF TGTGCCAGCAGTTTCACAGATACGCAGTATTTT - TRBV2 - TRBJ2-3
CASRMDGGRETQYF TGTGCCAGCAGGATGGACGGAGGGCGGGAGACCCAGTACTTC - TRBV6-5 - TRBJ2-5
CASSSTPGQGPYGYTF TGTGCCAGCAGCTCGACACCGGGACAGGGACCCTATGGCTACACCTTC - TRBV11-1 TRBD1 TRBJ1-2
CASSLGTDGNTIYF TGTGCCAGCAGCTTGGGGACAGATGGAAACACCATATATTTT - TRBV7-9 TRBD1 TRBJ1-3
CASSLSWTGMYQETQYF TGTGCCAGCAGCTTAAGTTGGACAGGGATGTACCAAGAGACCCAGTACTTC - TRBV7-9 TRBD1 TRBJ2-5
CASSPTGPTEAFF TGTGCCAGCAGTCCGACAGGGCCGACTGAAGCTTTCTTT - TRBV27 TRBD1 TRBJ1-1
CASLGTVNTEAFF TGTGCCAGCCTGGGGACAGTGAACACTGAAGCTTTCTTT - TRBV2 TRBD1 TRBJ1-1
CASSQVAGGPVSKLFF TGTGCCAGCAGCCAGGTGGCGGGGGGGCCAGTAAGTAAGCTGTTCTTC - TRBV11-2 TRBD2 TRBJ2-1
CASVDRGGAKNIQYF TGTGCCAGCGTTGACAGGGGGGGGGCCAAAAACATTCAGTACTTC - TRBV2 TRBD1 TRBJ2-4
CASKWGLSSYEQYF TGTGCCAGCAAGTGGGGGTTAAGCTCCTACGAGCAGTACTTC - TRBV6-5 - TRBJ2-7
CASSRQGAYGYTF TGTGCCAGCAGCCGACAGGGGGCCTATGGCTACACCTTC medium-sized TRBV4-2 TRBD1 TRBJ1-2
CASIAPRGETQYF TGCGCCAGCATCGCACCCAGGGGCGAGACCCAGTACTTC - TRBV23-1 - TRBJ2-5
CARSLCGLTCYNEQFF TGTGCCAGAAGCTTGTGCGGGTTAACATGCTACAATGAGCAGTTCTTC - TRBV5-3 - TRBJ2-1
CAINRGFLNTGELFF TGTGCCATCAATCGGGGGTTTTTGAACACCGGGGAGCTGTTTTTT - TRBV10-3 - TRBJ2-2
CASSQPTGPQHF TGTGCCAGCTCACAACCCACAGGCCCCCAGCATTTT few TRBV18 - TRBJ1-5
CASSGPTSRSTDTQYF TGTGCCAGCAGCGGCCCGACTAGTCGTAGCACAGATACGCAGTATTTT - TRBV5-4 - TRBJ2-3
CASMSGGADTQYF TGTGCCAGTATGAGCGGGGGGGCAGATACGCAGTATTTT - TRBV19 TRBD2 TRBJ2-3
CASSGTGMNTGELFF TGTGCCAGCAGTGGGACAGGGATGAACACCGGGGAGCTGTTTTTT - TRBV2 TRBD1 TRBJ2-2
CASSLAVRGDGNTIYF TGTGCCAGCAGCTTAGCTGTACGAGGGGACGGAAACACCATATATTTT - TRBV7-6 - TRBJ1-3
CASSTAAGAGSPLHF TGTGCCAGCAGCACTGCGGCGGGAGCTGGGTCACCCCTCCACTTT once TRBV14 - TRBJ1-6
CAWSGGGGTEAFF TGTGCCTGGAGTGGCGGGGGGGGGACTGAAGCTTTCTTT - TRBV30 - TRBJ1-1
CASSELRLAGGGGETQYF TGTGCCAGCAGTGAACTGAGACTAGCGGGGGGAGGAGGGGAGACCCAGTACTTC - TRBV6-1 TRBD2 TRBJ2-5
CASSLEGQSKAFF TGTGCCAGCAGCTTAGAGGGGCAGAGTAAGGCTTTCTTT - TRBV7-2 - TRBJ1-1
CASGPIGTDTQYF TGTGCTAGTGGTCCCATAGGCACAGATACGCAGTATTTT - TRBV12-5 - TRBJ2-3
CASSLRGQETQYF TGTGCCAGCAGCTTAAGGGGCCAAGAGACCCAGTACTTC - TRBV7-2 - TRBJ2-5